This TCR beta chain stems from a study of blood T cells in healthy people across ages. Concerning this clonotype itself: Its antigen is unknown.

The CDR3 totals 14 residues. The germline CDR1 and CDR2 sequences are MNHEY and SVGAGI. V lost 6 bases, J lost 7 bases, and 15 bases lay in between. A sample-barcoded 5' primer and a J-beta primer mix were used in a second PCR of roughly 6 to 11 cycles. Researchers report that each sample yielded at least 2.5 million CDR3-containing paired-end reads. TCRdb fed the 5' RACE reads into MiXCR, producing one record per CDR3 protein. Of about 1.4 million distinct CDR3 sequences listed, around 59% are singletons. Study-wide points: Greater diversity and more naive CD4+ cells were seen in long-lived donors than in aged donors.

Individuals who donated were healthy Caucasians from Russia aged roughly 6 to 100. Isolated PBMCs totaled at least 6.5 million in each sample. Sequencing input: blood. This rearrangement joins TRBV6-5 to TRBJ2-2, with a weak D call TRBD2 (6 bases). The TCR was taken from a young man in good health. Here the CDR3 reads CASSYQIAVGELFF. The CDR3 nucleotides read TGTGCCAGCAGCTACCAGATAGCGGTCGGGGAGCTGTTTTTT.